These 16 T cell receptor beta chains originate from one sample sequenced in a study of T cell clonality in common variable immunodeficiency (dated by TCRdb to between 2014 and 2016). Libraries were prepared through the immunoSEQ multiplex PCR assay. TCRdb stores this immuneACCESS table with in-frame sequences only. Part of the clones is absent; in the studies checked, under half of the shortfall reflects unresolved V genes, and no reason is known for the rest. Listed for this sample are about 52,000 clones, none observed only a single time. The ten biggest clones cover 1.8% of the sample. The material sequenced was peripheral blood mononuclear cells. Receptors were obtained from a person aged 18 to 75 in good health.

The table lists this clone with many counts. The sequence runs out 3 residues before the end of the CDR3; the remainder is reconstructed from the germline J gene. The rearrangement joins TRBV2 to TRBJ1-2; TRBD1 matches 8 bases. Germline V CDR1 and CDR2: SNHLY, FYNNEI. V gave up 5 bases and J gave up 2 bases; unmatched junction bases: 4. There are 14 residues in the CDR3. The chain's CDR3 is CASSPGTGNYGYTF. CDR3 DNA (partial): TGTGCCAGCAGTCCCGGGACAGGAAACTATGGC. Filled out from reference TRBV2 and TRBJ1-2, the complete variable domain reads EPEVTQTPSHQVTQMGQEVILRCVPISNHLYFYWYRQILGQKVEFLVSFYNNEISEKSEIFDDQFSVERPDGSNFTLKIRSTKLEDSAMYFCASSPGTGNYGYTFGSGTRLTVV.

A few counts support this clone. With the read ending 3 residues before the CDR3 end, the germline J gene is used to fill in that end. The chain couples TRBV7-9 to TRBJ1-1; 7 bases line up with TRBD1. Germline V lookup: CDR1 SEHNR, CDR2 FQNEAQ (reference sequence). The CDR3 spans 14 residues. The V gene end was trimmed by 8 bases and the J gene end by 1 base; junction bases not matched to a gene: 7. The chain's CDR3 is CASGDSVANTEAFF. Incomplete CDR3 DNA: TGTGCCAGCGGGGACAGTGTAGCGAACACTGAA.

There are many counts of this clone. The read finishes 3 residues shy of the CDR3 end, and the germline J gene is used to complete it. The rearrangement joins TRBV7-3 to TRBJ2-1, with 10 bases fitting TRBD2. Germline V gives CDR1 SGHTA, CDR2 FQGTGA. This CDR3 is built from 14 residues. The trim removed 4 bases at V and 8 bases at J, leaving 5 bases unmatched. The CDR3 loop is CASSSSGSLDEQFF. The covered CDR3 bases are TGTGCCAGCAGCTCTAGCGGGAGTCTTGATGAG.

This clone has a count of ten or more. The read falls 3 residues short of the CDR3 end, and the missing part is taken from the germline J gene. V is TRBV20-1 and J is TRBJ2-2; TRBD2 aligns across 10 bases. The CDR3 totals 16 residues. Trimming removed 6 bases from V and 6 bases from J; junction bases left unmatched: 13. Germline CDR1 reads DFQATT; CDR2 reads SNEGSKA (reference sequence). The sequenced part of the CDR3 DNA is TGCAGTGCCTCCGGGTTAACTAGCGGGATATCCGGGGAG. Its protein product is CSASGLTSGISGE. The CDR3, in full, reads CSASGLTSGISGELFF.

This clone was counted at least ten times. The read ends 3 residues early relative to the CDR3; the germline J gene fills the gap. This chain links TRBV7-2 with TRBJ2-3, with D unresolved. CDR1 is SGHTA and CDR2 is FQGNSA in the germline V gene. With 4 bases removed from V and 2 bases from J, the gap between germline ends came to 13 bases. This CDR3 spans 15 amino acids. The sequenced part of the CDR3 DNA is TGTGCCAGCAGCTCAACTTCGCGGTACACAGATACG. It yields the protein CASSSTSRYTDT. The whole CDR3 sequence reads CASSSTSRYTDTQYF.

This clone came up many times. The covered CDR3 bases are TGTGCCAGCAGCTTAGCTATAACAGGGGGACAAGAGACC. Translating gives CASSLAITGGQET. The entire CDR3 reads CASSLAITGGQETQYF. This chain joins TRBV7-2 and TRBJ2-5; 8 positions agree with TRBD1. The read finishes 3 residues shy of the CDR3 end, and the germline J gene is used to complete it. V was pared by 0 bases and J by 2 bases, with 5 bases of the junction left unmatched. Germline CDR1 reads SGHTA; CDR2 reads FQGNSA. The CDR3 totals 16 residues.

This clone was detected many times. The CDR3 end falls 3 residues outside the read, so it is completed with the germline J gene. This CDR3 is also generated by other DNA sequences in the sample. This chain joins TRBV5-1 and TRBJ1-1; D not certain. Germline V CDR1 and CDR2: SGHRS, YFSETQ. The ends were cut back, 0 bases at V and 3 bases at J, with 6 bases in the middle. The CDR3 is 13 residues long. CDR3 in amino acids: CASSLDRDTEAFF. CDR3 DNA, as far as it was read: TGCGCCAGCAGCTTGGACAGAGACACTGAA.

This clone has ten or more counts. The CDR3 is cut off 3 residues early in the read; its end comes from the germline J gene. The J gene is TRBJ2-3, the V gene TRBV18, with TRBD2 identical over 10 bases. Trimming at V came to 3 bases and at J to 2 bases, leaving 11 bases not matched to a gene. The CDR3 covers 18 residues. Germline CDR1 is KGHSH and CDR2 is LQKENI. The CDR3 here is CASSPTRASGGYTDTQYF. The sequenced CDR3 bases are TGTGCCAGCTCACCTACCCGCGCTAGCGGGGGTTACACAGATACG.

In this sample, this clone turned up many times. The read finishes 3 residues shy of the CDR3 end, and the germline J gene is used to complete it. V is TRBV7-9 and J is TRBJ2-2, with no clear D. The V and J ends lost 3 bases and 1 base respectively, with 6 bases between them. The germline V gene has CDR1 SEHNR and CDR2 FQNEAQ (reference sequence). The CDR3 covers 14 residues. The CDR3 spells CASSLGQNTGELFF. Partial CDR3 DNA: TGTGCCAGCAGCTTGGGCCAGAACACCGGGGAG.

This clone was recorded at least ten times. The sequenced CDR3 bases are TGCAGTGCTAGCACCAATGGGGGGGAGGGCCACAATGAG. Translating gives CSASTNGGEGHNE. The entire CDR3 protein is CSASTNGGEGHNEQFF. The rearrangement links TRBV20-1 to TRBJ2-1, with 7 bases lining up with TRBD2. The read is 3 residues too short to cover the CDR3 end, so that end is filled in from the germline J gene. Germline CDR1 is DFQATT and CDR2 is SNEGSKA (reference sequence). Unmatched junction bases numbered 13, after V lost 3 bases and J lost 5 bases. This CDR3 has 16 residues.

This clone was recorded at least ten times. The read ends 3 residues before the CDR3 terminus; that terminus is restored from the germline J gene. The chain combines TRBV19 with TRBJ2-1; 14 nucleotides agree with TRBD2. The CDR3 length is 18 residues. J gave up 0 bases and V 8 bases, and 9 bases lay outside the gene matches. Germline values: CDR1 LNHDA, CDR2 SQIVND (reference sequence). The CDR3 here is CASDPGLAGVSSYNEQFF. The CDR3 bases that were read are TGTGCCAGTGACCCGGGACTAGCGGGGGTTAGCTCCTACAATGAG.

This clone came up many times. The CDR3 extends 3 residues past the end of the read, so its final part is completed from the germline J gene. This chain uses TRBV7-2 with TRBJ1-1, with 8 nucleotides matching TRBD1. Germline CDR1 is SGHTA and CDR2 is FQGNSA. Germline trimming cut 8 bases from V and 5 bases from J; bases unmatched to any gene: 10. The CDR3 loop spans 14 amino acids. The CDR3 bases that were read are TGTGCCAGCGAAGGACAGGGCTCCGCGACTGAA. Translating it yields CASEGQGSATE. The CDR3 as a whole reads CASEGQGSATEAFF.

As regards this clone: The missing CDR3 end, 3 residues past where the read stops, is filled in from the germline J gene. The chain is built from TRBV6-1 and TRBJ1-2; D remains ambiguous. Trimming took off 3 bases at V and 4 bases at J, with 6 bases between the two ends. Germline V gene sequence: CDR1 MNHNS, CDR2 SASEGT. This CDR3 spans 12 amino acids. CDR3 sequence: CASSERVYGYTF. The covered CDR3 bases are TGTGCCAGCAGTGAGCGGGTCTATGGC.

This clone was seen at least ten times. CDR3 bases read: TGCAGTGCTAGTCGGCAGGGGGCGATGAATTCACCC. It specifies CSASRQGAMNSP. The whole CDR3 reads CSASRQGAMNSPLHF. The gene calls are TRBV20-1 and TRBJ1-6; 8 bases match TRBD1. The missing CDR3 end, 3 residues past where the read stops, is filled in from the germline J gene. Germline V gene sequence: CDR1 DFQATT, CDR2 SNEGSKA (reference sequence). There are 15 residues in the CDR3. V gave up 3 bases and J gave up 7 bases; unmatched junction bases: 8.

This clone was counted at least ten times. The CDR3 end falls 3 residues outside the read, so it is completed with the germline J gene. The chain is built from TRBV5-1 and TRBJ1-1, with a weak D call TRBD1 (5 bases). The CDR3 totals 15 residues. Trimming took off 1 base at V and 1 base at J, with 11 bases between the two ends. Germline-derived CDR1 and CDR2 are SGHRS and YFSETQ. This chain's CDR3 is CASSLTAGRNTEAFF. The part of the CDR3 DNA that was read is TGCGCCAGCAGCTTGACGGCGGGGCGGAACACTGAA.

This clone was counted ten times or more. The read terminates 3 residues before the CDR3 end, so the remaining end is supplied by the germline J gene. The rearrangement uses TRBV5-1 and TRBJ2-7; 9 nucleotides line up with TRBD2. The CDR3 is made up of 16 amino acids. Germline V gives CDR1 SGHRS, CDR2 YFSETQ. V lost 0 bases, J lost 0 bases, and 4 bases stayed unmatched. The CDR3 region is CASSLGGTSTSYEQYF. The sequenced part of the CDR3 DNA is TGCGCCAGCAGCTTGGGCGGGACTAGCACCTCCTACGAG.